This T cell receptor (beta chain) stems from a study of cytomegalovirus exposure and HLA in healthy donors. General study findings and limits: Of the V segments, some could not be distinguished, including TRBV6-2 and TRBV6-3, and were excluded. Common viral pathogens seemed to be connected with several of the most significant clusters, according to a later analysis.

The PCR contained 60 Vbeta and 13 Jbeta primers. Only in-frame clones appear in the TCRdb table, and some are missing; sequencing was by immunoSEQ multiplex PCR. This table has roughly 190,000 clones, roughly 80% appearing once. CDR1 and CDR2 (germline): MNHEY, SVGAGI. The V gene lost 0 bases and the J gene lost 4 bases, with 9 bases spanning the gap. The CDR3 extends over 14 amino acids. Remarks on this clone: Its antigen is currently unknown.

Sample: PBMCs. The chain uses TRBV6-5 and TRBJ1-2; TRBD1 is a possible D gene (6 bases). The origin of this receptor is a female donor in good health and CMV-seronegative. CDR3 nucleotide sequence: TGTGCCAGCAGTTACTCAGGACAGACCTATGGCTACACCTTC. Amino acids: CASSYSGQTYGYTF.